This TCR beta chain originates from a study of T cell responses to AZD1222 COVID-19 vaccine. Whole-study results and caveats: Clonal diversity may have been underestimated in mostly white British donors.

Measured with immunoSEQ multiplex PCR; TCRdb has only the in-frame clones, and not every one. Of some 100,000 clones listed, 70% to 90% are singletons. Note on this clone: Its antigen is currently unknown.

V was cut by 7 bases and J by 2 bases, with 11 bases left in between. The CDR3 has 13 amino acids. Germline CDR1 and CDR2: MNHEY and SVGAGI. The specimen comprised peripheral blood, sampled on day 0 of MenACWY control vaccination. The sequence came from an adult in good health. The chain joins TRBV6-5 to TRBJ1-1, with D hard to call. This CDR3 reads CASTPDPNTEAFF. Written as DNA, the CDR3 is TGTGCCAGCACCCCGGACCCAAACACTGAAGCTTTCTTT.